This record concerns one TCR beta chain sequence. Its antigen is still unknown. This sample was included in a study of identical twins. The CDR3 extends over 13 amino acids. V was pared by 1 base and J by 7 bases, with 14 bases between. CDR1 DFQATT and CDR2 SNEGSKA come from the germline V gene (reference sequence). The study's findings and limits: Twin pairs had excess sharing that was weaker in beta out-of-frame sequences.

TCRdb reprocessed the 5' RACE reads with MiXCR, giving one entry per CDR3 protein. The table records about 690,000 distinct CDR3 sequences, approximately 22% of them present only once. These data were likewise used in another study, on T cells expressing NK-cell markers. That work adds: Leadership of the CD3+CD56-NKG2C+ fraction also belonged to these clonotypes in a few donors. Nothing established the HCMV specificity of expanded NKG2C+ T cell clones.

This clonotype was sampled from a woman younger than 35 in good health. Sequenced input: PBMCs. This chain connects TRBV20-1 to TRBJ2-7; possibly TRBD1 for D (6 bases). The CDR3 DNA is TGCAGTGCTAGAGGCAGGACAGTATATGAGCAGTACTTC. Its protein product is CSARGRTVYEQYF.